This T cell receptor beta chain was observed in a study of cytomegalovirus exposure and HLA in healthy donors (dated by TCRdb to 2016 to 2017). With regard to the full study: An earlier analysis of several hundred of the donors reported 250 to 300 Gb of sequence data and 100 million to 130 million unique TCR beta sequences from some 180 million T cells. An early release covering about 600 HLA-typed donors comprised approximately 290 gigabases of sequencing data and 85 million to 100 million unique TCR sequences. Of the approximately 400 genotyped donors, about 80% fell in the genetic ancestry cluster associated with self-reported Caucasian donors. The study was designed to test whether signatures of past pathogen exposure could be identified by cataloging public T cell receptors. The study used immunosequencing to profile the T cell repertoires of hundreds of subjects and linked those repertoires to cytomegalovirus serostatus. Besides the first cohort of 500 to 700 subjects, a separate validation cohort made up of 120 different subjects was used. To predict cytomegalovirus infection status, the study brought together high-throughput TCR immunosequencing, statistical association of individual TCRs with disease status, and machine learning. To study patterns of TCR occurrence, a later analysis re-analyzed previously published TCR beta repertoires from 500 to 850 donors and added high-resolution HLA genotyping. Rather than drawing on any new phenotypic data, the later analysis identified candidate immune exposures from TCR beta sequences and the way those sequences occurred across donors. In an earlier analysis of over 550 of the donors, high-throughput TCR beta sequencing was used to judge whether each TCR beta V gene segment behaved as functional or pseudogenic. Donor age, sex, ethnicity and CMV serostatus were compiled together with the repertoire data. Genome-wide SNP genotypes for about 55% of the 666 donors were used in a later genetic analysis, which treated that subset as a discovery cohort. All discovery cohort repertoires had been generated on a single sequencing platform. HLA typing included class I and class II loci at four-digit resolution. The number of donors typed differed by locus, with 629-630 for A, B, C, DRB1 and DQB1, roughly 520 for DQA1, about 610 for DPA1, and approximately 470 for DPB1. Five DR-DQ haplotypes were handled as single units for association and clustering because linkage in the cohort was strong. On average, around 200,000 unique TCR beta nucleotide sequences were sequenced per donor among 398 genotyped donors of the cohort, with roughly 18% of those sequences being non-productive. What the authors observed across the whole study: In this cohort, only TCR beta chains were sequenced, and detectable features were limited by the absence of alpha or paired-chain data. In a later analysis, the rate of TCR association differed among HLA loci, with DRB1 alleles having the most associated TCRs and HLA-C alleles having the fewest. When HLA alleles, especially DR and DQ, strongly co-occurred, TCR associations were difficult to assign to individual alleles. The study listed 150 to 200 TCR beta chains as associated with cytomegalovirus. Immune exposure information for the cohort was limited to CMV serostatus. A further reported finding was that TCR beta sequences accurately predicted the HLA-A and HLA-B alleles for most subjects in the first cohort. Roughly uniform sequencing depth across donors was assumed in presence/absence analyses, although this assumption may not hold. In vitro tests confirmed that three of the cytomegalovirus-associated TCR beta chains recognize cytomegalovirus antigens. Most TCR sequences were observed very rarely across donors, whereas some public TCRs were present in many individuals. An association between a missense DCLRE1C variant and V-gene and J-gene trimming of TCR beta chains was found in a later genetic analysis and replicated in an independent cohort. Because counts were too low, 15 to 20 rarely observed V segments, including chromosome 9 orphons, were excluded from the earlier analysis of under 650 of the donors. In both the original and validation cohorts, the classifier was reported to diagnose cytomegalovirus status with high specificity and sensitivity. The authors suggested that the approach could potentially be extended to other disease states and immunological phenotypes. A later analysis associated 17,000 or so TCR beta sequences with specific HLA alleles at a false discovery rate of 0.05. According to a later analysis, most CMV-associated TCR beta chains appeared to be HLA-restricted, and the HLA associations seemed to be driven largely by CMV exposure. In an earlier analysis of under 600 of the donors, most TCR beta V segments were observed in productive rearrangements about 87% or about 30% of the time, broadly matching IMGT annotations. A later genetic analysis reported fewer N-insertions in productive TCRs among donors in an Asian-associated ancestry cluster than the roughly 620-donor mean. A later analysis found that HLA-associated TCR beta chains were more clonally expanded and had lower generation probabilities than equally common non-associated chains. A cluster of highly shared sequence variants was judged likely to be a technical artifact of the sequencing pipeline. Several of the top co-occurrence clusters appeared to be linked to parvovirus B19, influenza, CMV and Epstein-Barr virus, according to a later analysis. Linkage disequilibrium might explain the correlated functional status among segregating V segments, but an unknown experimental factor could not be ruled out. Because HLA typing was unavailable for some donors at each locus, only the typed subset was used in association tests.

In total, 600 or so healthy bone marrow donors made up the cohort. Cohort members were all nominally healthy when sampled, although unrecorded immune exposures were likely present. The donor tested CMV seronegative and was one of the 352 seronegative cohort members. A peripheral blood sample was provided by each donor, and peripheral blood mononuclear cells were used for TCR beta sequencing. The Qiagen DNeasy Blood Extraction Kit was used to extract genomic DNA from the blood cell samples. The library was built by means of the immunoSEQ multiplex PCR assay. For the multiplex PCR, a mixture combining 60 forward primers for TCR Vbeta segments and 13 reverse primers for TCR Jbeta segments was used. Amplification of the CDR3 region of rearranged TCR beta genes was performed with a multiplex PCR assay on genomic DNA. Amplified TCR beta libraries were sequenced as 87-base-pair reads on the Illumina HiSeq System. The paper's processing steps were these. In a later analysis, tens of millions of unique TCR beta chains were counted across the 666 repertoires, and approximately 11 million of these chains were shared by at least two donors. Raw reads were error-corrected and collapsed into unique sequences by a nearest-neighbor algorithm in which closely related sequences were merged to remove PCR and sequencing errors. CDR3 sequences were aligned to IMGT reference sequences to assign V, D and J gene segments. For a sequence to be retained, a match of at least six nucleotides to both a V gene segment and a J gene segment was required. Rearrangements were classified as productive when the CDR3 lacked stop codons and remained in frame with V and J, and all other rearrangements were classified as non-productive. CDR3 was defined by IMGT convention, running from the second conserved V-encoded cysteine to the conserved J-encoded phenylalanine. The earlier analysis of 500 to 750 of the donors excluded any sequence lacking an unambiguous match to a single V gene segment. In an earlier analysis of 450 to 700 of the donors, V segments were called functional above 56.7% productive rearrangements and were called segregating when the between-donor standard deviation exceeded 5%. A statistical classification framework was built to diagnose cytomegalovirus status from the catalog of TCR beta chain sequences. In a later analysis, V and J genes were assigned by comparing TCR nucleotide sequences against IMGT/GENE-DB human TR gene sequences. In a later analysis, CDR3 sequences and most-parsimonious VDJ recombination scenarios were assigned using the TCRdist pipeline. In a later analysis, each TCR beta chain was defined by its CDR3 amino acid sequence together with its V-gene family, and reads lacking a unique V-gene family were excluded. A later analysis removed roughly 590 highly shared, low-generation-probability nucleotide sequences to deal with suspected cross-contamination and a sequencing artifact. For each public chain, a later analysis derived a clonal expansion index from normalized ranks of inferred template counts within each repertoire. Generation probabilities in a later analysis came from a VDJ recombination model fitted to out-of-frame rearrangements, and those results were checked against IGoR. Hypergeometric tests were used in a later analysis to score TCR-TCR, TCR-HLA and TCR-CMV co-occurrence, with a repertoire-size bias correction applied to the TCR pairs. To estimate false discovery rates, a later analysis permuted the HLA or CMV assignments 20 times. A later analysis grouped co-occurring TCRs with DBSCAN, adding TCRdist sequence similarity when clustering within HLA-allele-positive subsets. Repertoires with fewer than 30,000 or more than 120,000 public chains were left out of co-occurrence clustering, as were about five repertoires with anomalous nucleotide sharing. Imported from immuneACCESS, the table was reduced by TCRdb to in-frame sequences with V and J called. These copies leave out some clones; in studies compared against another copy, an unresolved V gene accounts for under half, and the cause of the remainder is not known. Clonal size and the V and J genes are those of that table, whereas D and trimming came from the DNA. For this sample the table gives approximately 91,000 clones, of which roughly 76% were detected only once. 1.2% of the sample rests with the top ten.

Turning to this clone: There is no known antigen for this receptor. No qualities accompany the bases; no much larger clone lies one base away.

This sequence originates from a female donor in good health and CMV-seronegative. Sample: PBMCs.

The CDR3 region reads CASSLATTGGETQYF. The nucleotide sequence is TGTGCCAGCAGCTTGGCCACCACAGGGGGAGAGACCCAGTACTTC. The V and J genes are TRBV5-6 and TRBJ2-5, with 8 bases aligning to TRBD1. V is trimmed back by 0 bases and J by 4 bases, and the junction contains 5 bases that no gene match accounts for. Per the germline V gene, SGHDT is the CDR1 and YYEEEE is the CDR2. From its cysteine to its phenylalanine, the CDR3 spans 15 amino acids. Only the CDR3 DNA stays, 45 bases, in frame from base 1.